The 25 T cell receptor beta chains reported below all come from one sample, sequenced in a study of blood T cell repertoires in COVID-19. Sequencing used immunoSEQ multiplex PCR; TCRdb keeps in-frame clones, though not all of them. The sample contains over 300,000 clones, 70% to 90% of which appear only once. Sequencing was done on a sample of PBMCs or T cells enriched from blood (not recorded which). The receptors were gathered from a young woman who had recovered from COVID-19.

CDR3 protein: CASSETGTASYEQYF. CDR3 DNA sequence: TGTGCCAGCAGCGAGACCGGGACAGCCTCCTACGAGCAGTACTTC. The chain couples TRBV9 to TRBJ2-7, with 7 bases fitting TRBD1. The CDR3 spans 15 residues. V gave up 3 bases and J gave up 0 bases; unmatched junction bases: 6. Germline loops: CDR1 SGDLS, CDR2 YYNGEE. Based on the CDR3 plus reference TRBV9 and TRBJ2-7, the full variable domain is DSGVTQTPKHLITATGQRVTLRCSPRSGDLSVYWYQQSLDQGLQFLIQYYNGEERAKGNILERFSAQQFPDLHSELNLSSLELGDSALYFCASSETGTASYEQYFGPGTRLTVT.

The chain is built from TRBV25-1 and TRBJ1-2; TRBD1 agrees at 8 bases. With V trimmed by 6 bases and J by 8 bases, 8 bases remained unmatched. From germline, CDR1 is MGHDK and CDR2 SYGVNS. This CDR3 is built from 13 residues. The CDR3 spells CASRGQGEEGYTF. The CDR3 DNA follows: TGTGCCAGCAGAGGACAGGGCGAGGAGGGCTACACCTTC.

As regards this clone: This same CDR3 is encoded by further DNA sequences in the sample. The chain's CDR3 is CASSEGTGNNYGYTF. CDR3 coding DNA: TGTGCCAGCAGCGAGGGGACAGGCAATAACTATGGCTACACCTTC. The chain joins TRBV2 to TRBJ1-2; TRBD1 aligns across 8 bases. The CDR3 is made up of 15 amino acids. With V trimmed by 6 bases and J by 1 base, 7 bases remained unmatched. The germline V gene has CDR1 SNHLY and CDR2 FYNNEI.

This chain links TRBV4-2 with TRBJ1-2, with D perhaps matching TRBD1 (5 bases). CDR3 size: 16 residues. Germline values: CDR1 LGHNA, CDR2 YNFKEQ. V lost 1 base and J 4 bases, leaving 16 bases between the germline ends. CDR3 sequence: CASSQGVDRSGYGYTF. CDR3 sequence (DNA): TGTGCCAGCAGCCAAGGAGTCGACAGATCCGGCTATGGCTACACCTTC.

This clone has a handful of counts. The CDR3 nucleotides read TGTGCCAGCAGCTACAGGGGCTCCTACGAGCAGTACTTC. Translation: CASSYRGSYEQYF. J is TRBJ2-7 and V is TRBV5-4, with 7 nucleotides matching TRBD1. CDR3 length equals 13 residues. The V gene's germline CDR1 is SGHNT and CDR2 YYREEE (reference sequence). The trim removed 3 bases at V and 0 bases at J, leaving 0 bases unmatched.

The count of this clone is one. V and J are TRBV3-1 (or the pseudogene TRBV3-2) and TRBJ2-4; possibly TRBD1 for D (5 bases). The length of the CDR3 is 15 residues. Germline assignment: CDR1 LGHDT and CDR2 YNNKEL (reference sequence). V lost 3 bases and J 1 base, leaving 10 bases between the germline ends. CDR3 sequence (DNA): TGTGCCAGCAGCCACGTACAGGTTGCCAAAAACATTCAGTACTTC. Amino acid sequence: CASSHVQVAKNIQYF.

The chain employs TRBV2 and TRBJ2-7, with 7 positions matching TRBD2. The CDR3 is made up of 14 amino acids. Germline V gene sequence: CDR1 SNHLY, CDR2 FYNNEI. V shed 8 bases, J shed 7 bases, and the junction held 14 bases outside the gene matches. This chain's CDR3 is CASSRLGGDGEQYF. CDR3 in DNA: TGTGCCAGCTCCCGCCTGGGGGGGGATGGTGAGCAGTACTTC.

The chain combines TRBV10-1 with TRBJ2-2; D is unresolved. The CDR3 extends over 12 amino acids. Germline lookup yields CDR1 WNHNN and CDR2 SYGVQD (reference sequence). Trimming took 5 bases from V and 1 from J, leaving 2 bases between them. The CDR3 is CASSLNTGELFF. CDR3 bases: TGCGCCAGCAGTCTGAACACCGGGGAGCTGTTTTTT.

This chain connects TRBV6-5 to TRBJ1-1, with 7 bases lining up with TRBD1. The germline gives CDR1 MNHEY, CDR2 SVGAGI. Germline trimming cut 7 bases from V and 6 bases from J; bases unmatched to any gene: 11. This CDR3 region has 14 residues. The CDR3 loop reads CASNYLEGAAEAFF. The CDR3 region has the DNA TGTGCCAGCAACTACCTAGAGGGGGCGGCTGAAGCTTTCTTT.

The CDR3 nucleotides read TGTGCCAGCAGCATGTCACTAGCGGGGGGAGATACGCAGTATTTT. Translating it yields CASSMSLAGGDTQYF. The chain couples TRBV11-2 to TRBJ2-3, with 12 bases lining up with TRBD2. In germline, CDR1 is SGHAT, CDR2 FQNNGV. The CDR3 length is 15 residues. Trimming removed 5 bases from V and 5 bases from J; junction bases left unmatched: 5.

This chain connects TRBV18 to TRBJ1-4; no clear D gene. V was trimmed by 3 bases and J by 4 bases, leaving 12 bases between them. CDR1 is KGHSH and CDR2 is LQKENI in the germline V gene. This CDR3 region has 15 residues. The CDR3 bases are TGTGCCAGCTCACCCGTCCGCTATAGTAATGAAAAACTGTTTTTT. This codes for CASSPVRYSNEKLFF.

The J gene is TRBJ2-5, the V gene TRBV3-1 (or the pseudogene TRBV3-2); possible D gene TRBD2, 5 bases. V was shortened by 1 base and J by 5 bases, with 8 bases between the two germline ends. Per germline, CDR1 LGHDT and CDR2 YNNKEL (reference sequence). This CDR3 has 13 amino acids. CDR3 protein: CASSQGELETQYF. The CDR3 bases are TGTGCCAGCAGCCAAGGGGAGCTGGAGACCCAGTACTTC.

V usage is TRBV18 and J usage is TRBJ1-6; 7 bases map to TRBD1. CDR1 and CDR2 (germline): KGHSH, LQKENI. The junction had 6 bases not matched to a gene; V was cut back by 6 bases and J by 7 bases. CDR3 length: 14 amino acids. The CDR3 DNA reads TGTGCCAGCTCCCCGACAGGGAAAAATTCACCCCTCCACTTT. The encoded protein is CASSPTGKNSPLHF.

The chain links TRBV29-1 to TRBJ1-1; D not certain. V gave up 2 bases and J gave up 2 bases, with 9 bases separating them. Looked up from germline, CDR1 is SQVTM and CDR2 is ANQGSEA. This CDR3 spans 13 amino acids. The CDR3 loop is CSVEIRPNTEAFF. CDR3 nucleotides: TGCAGCGTTGAAATTCGTCCTAACACTGAAGCTTTCTTT.

This sequence joins TRBV27 and TRBJ1-4; possible D gene TRBD1, 5 bases. Per the germline V gene, CDR1 is MNHEY and CDR2 is SMNVEV (reference sequence). This CDR3 is built from 16 residues. Trimming left V 2 bases short and J 5 bases short, with 15 bases between. CDR3 nucleotide sequence: TGTGCCAGCAGTTTAACAGCTTGGGACTCGAATGAAAAACTGTTTTTT. This gives the protein CASSLTAWDSNEKLFF.

The V gene is TRBV5-1, the J gene TRBJ2-2; 7 bases match TRBD1. With 2 bases clipped from V and 6 bases from J, the junction kept 4 bases outside the gene matches. Germline V gene data show CDR1 as SGHRS and CDR2 as YFSETQ. The CDR3 consists of 14 residues. CDR3 amino acids: CASSFQGVAGELFF. CDR3 nucleotides: TGCGCCAGCAGCTTTCAGGGGGTGGCCGGGGAGCTGTTTTTT.

This sequence joins TRBV29-1 and TRBJ1-1, with 9 bases fitting TRBD1. J gave up 6 bases and V 5 bases, and 1 base lay outside the gene matches. Germline V lookup: CDR1 SQVTM, CDR2 ANQGSEA. This CDR3 has 11 amino acids. CDR3 nucleotides: TGCAGCGTTACAGGGGGCCCTGAAGCTTTCTTT. Translating gives CSVTGGPEAFF.

CDR3 sequence: CASSQDQGTPETQYF. CDR3 bases: TGTGCCAGCAGCCAAGATCAAGGGACTCCAGAGACCCAGTACTTC. The chain combines TRBV3-1 (or the pseudogene TRBV3-2) with TRBJ2-5, with D possibly matching TRBD2 (6 bases). CDR1 and CDR2 (germline): LGHDT, YNNKEL (reference sequence). The CDR3 runs to 15 residues. The germline V and J ends were trimmed by 0 bases and 4 bases, with 12 bases remaining between them.

This chain links TRBV28 with TRBJ1-5; 8 positions agree with TRBD1. Germline trimming cut 7 bases from V and 5 bases from J; bases unmatched to any gene: 7. The CDR3 length is 14 residues. Per germline, CDR1 MDHEN and CDR2 SYDVKM. This CDR3 reads CASTVGTGDQPQHF. CDR3 nucleotide sequence: TGTGCCAGCACCGTCGGGACAGGTGATCAGCCCCAGCATTTT.

J is TRBJ1-4 and V is TRBV5-6; the D gene is possibly TRBD1 (5 bases). This CDR3 is 15 amino acids long. V lost 1 base and J lost 4, with 11 bases in between. CDR1 is SGHDT and CDR2 is YYEEEE in the germline V gene. The CDR3 DNA follows: TGTGCCAGCAGCTTGATTCGACAGATTAATGAAAAACTGTTTTTT. Protein product: CASSLIRQINEKLFF. Looking up the rest from reference TRBV5-6 and TRBJ1-4 gives the full variable domain: DAGVTQSPTHLIKTRGQQVTLRCSPKSGHDTVSWYQQALGQGPQFIFQYYEEEERQRGNFPDRFSGHQFPNYSSELNVNALLLGDSALYLCASSLIRQINEKLFFGSGTQLSVL.

The rearrangement joins TRBV11-2 to TRBJ1-1, with D uncertain. V was trimmed by 0 bases and J by 10 bases, leaving 18 bases between them. The CDR3 runs 15 residues. CDR1 is SGHAT, CDR2 FQNNGV, per germline. The CDR3 sequence: CASSLDLSPGGGAFF. Written as DNA, the CDR3 is TGTGCCAGCAGCTTAGATTTATCTCCGGGAGGTGGAGCTTTCTTT.

CDR3 nucleotide sequence: TGTGCCAGTAGTATGCCTAGCGGAAGCTCCTACGAGCAGTACTTC. Protein sequence: CASSMPSGSSYEQYF. The rearrangement joins TRBV19 to TRBJ2-7; TRBD2 matches at 7 bases. V shed 3 bases and J 0 bases; nucleotides not matched to a gene: 5. CDR1 and CDR2 from the germline V gene are LNHDA and SQIVND (reference sequence). The CDR3 extends over 15 amino acids.

CDR3 nucleotide sequence: TGTGCCAGCAGTCCCGGACAGGAGGTCACCGGGGAGCTGTTTTTT. Its protein is CASSPGQEVTGELFF. The V gene is TRBV6-5, the J gene TRBJ2-2; 7 bases are a match to TRBD1. V lost 5 bases to trimming and J lost 4 bases; unmatched junction nucleotides: 7. The germline gives CDR1 MNHEY, CDR2 SVGAGI. The length of the CDR3 is 15 residues.

V is TRBV14 and J is TRBJ1-1; D uncertain. The germline V and J ends were trimmed by 1 base and 8 bases, with 14 bases remaining between them. Germline-derived CDR1 and CDR2 are SGHDN and FVKESK. This CDR3 is 14 amino acids long. CDR3 protein: CASSQGSARGEAFF. CDR3 sequence (DNA): TGTGCCAGCAGCCAAGGATCAGCGAGAGGGGAAGCTTTCTTT.

This chain links TRBV5-1 with TRBJ2-1; 9 bases map to TRBD2. This CDR3 is 15 amino acids long. Losses at the gene ends were 5 bases for V and 5 bases for J; bases not matched to a gene: 8. Germline CDR1 reads SGHRS; CDR2 reads YFSETQ. The CDR3 sequence: CASRPGTSLNNEQFF. The CDR3 DNA sequence: TGCGCCAGCAGGCCCGGGACTAGCCTAAACAATGAGCAGTTCTTC.